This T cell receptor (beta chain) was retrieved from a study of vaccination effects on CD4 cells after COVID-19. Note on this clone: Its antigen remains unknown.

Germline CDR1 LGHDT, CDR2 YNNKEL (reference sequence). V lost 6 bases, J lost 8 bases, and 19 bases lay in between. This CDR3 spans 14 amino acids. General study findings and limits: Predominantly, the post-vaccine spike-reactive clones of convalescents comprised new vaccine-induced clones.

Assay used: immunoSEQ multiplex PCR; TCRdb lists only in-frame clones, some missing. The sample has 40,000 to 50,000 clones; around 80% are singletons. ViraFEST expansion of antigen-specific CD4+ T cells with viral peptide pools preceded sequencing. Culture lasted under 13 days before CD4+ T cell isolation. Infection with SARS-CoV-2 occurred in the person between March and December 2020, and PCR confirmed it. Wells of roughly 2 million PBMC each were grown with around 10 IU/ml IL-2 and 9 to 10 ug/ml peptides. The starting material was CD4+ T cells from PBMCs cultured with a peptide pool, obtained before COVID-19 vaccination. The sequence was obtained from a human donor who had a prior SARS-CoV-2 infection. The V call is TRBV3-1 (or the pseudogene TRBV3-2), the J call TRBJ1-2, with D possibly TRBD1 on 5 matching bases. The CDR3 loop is CASSRRGSSGGYTF. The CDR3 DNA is TGTGCCAGCAGTCGTCGGGGGTCGTCGGGAGGCTACACCTTC.